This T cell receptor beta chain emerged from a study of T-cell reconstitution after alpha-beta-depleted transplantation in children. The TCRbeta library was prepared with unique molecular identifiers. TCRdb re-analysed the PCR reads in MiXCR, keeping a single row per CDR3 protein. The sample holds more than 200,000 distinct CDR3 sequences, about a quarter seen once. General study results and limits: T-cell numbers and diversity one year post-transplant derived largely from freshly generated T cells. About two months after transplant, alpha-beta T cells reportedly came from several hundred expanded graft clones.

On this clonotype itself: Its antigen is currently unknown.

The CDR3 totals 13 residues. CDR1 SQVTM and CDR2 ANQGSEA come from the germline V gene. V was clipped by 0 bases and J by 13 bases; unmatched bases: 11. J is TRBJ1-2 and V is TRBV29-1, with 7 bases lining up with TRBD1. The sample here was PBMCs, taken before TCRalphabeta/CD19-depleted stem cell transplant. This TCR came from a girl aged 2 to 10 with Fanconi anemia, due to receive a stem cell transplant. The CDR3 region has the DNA TGCAGCGTTGAAGAGATGGGACCGGGACAGTGCACCTTC. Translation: CSVEEMGPGQCTF.